A single TCR beta chain is shown here with its context. The sample belongs to a study of blood T cell repertoires in COVID-19. For the study at large: Italy, Spain and the United States were the sources of the convalescent and acute COVID-19 samples. T cells, B-cell-depleted T cells, or PBMCs supplied cDNA or gDNA.

The CDR3 totals 12 residues. The V end lost 2 bases, the J end lost 7 bases, and 11 bases lay between the germline ends. The germline V gene encodes CDR1 GTSNPN and CDR2 SVGIG (reference sequence). As processed by the authors: Quantification of nucleated cells was approximated via reference gene primer amplification. Here immunoSEQ multiplex PCR was the method, and the copy in TCRdb shows in-frame clones only, minus some. The D gene and trimming were derived from the DNA, and the V and J assignments and clone size from that table. Found here are some 95,000 clones, around 81% of them singletons; the top ten hold approximately 8.7%.

Sequenced: peripheral blood. The chain has TRBV30 and TRBJ1-1; D is ambiguous. The TCR originated in a man aged 50 or older who had recovered from COVID-19. CDR3: CAWSLAPVEAFF. The CDR3 DNA sequence: TGTGCCTGGAGTCTAGCCCCCGTTGAAGCTTTCTTT.